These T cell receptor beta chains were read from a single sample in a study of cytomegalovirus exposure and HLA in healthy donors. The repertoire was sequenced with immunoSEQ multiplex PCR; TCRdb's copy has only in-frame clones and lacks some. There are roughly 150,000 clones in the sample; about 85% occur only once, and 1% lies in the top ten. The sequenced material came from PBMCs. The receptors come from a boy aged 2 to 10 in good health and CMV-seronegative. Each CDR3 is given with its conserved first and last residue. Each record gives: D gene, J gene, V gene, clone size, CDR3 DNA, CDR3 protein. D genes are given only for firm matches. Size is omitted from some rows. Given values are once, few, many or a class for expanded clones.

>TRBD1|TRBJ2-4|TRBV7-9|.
TGTGCCAGCAGCTTAGTGACAGGGGCCAAAAACATTCAGTACTTC
CASSLVTGAKNIQYF
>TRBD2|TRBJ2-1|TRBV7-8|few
TGTGCCAGCAGCTCACCGGGACTAGCGGGGGCGAACAATGAGCAGTTCTTC
CASSSPGLAGANNEQFF
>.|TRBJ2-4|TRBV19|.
TGTGCCAGTAGTACGATGAATTGGGACTTTGGCGACATTCAGTACTTC
CASSTMNWDFGDIQYF
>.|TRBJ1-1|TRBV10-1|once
TGCGCCAGCAGTGAGTCGAGGATCTTGAACACTGAAGCTTTCTTT
CASSESRILNTEAFF
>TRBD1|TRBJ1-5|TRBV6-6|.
TGTGCCACTACGGGACAGAGCAATCAGCCCCAGCATTTT
CATTGQSNQPQHF
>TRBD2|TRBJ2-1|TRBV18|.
TGTGCCAGCTCACTAGTAACCGGGACTAGCGGGAGGGTATCCTACAATGAGCAGTTCTTC
CASSLVTGTSGRVSYNEQFF
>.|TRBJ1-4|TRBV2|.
TGTGCCAGCAGTGGGGGGCTAAAGGAAAAACTGTTTTTT
CASSGGLKEKLFF
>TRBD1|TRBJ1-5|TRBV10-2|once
TGCGCCAGCAGCGTGGGACAGGGGGTCCTCAATCAGCCCCAGCATTTT
CASSVGQGVLNQPQHF
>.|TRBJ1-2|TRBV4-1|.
TGCGCCAGCAGCCAAGTGGGTCAGGGTTACGGCTACACCTTC
CASSQVGQGYGYTF
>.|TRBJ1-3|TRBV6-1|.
TGTGCCAGCAGTGAAGTCGGGGATGGGAACACCATATATTTT
CASSEVGDGNTIYF
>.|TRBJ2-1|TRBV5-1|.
TGCGCCAGCACCGCGACAGGAAGCTCCTACAATGAGCAGTTCTTC
CASTATGSSYNEQFF
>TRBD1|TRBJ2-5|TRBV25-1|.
TGTGCCAGCAGGGGGACAGGTTTTGGTTTCCAAGAGACCCAGTACTTC
CASRGTGFGFQETQYF
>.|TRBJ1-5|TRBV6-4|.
TGTGCCAGCAGTGACGGCTTCAATCAGCCCCAGCATTTT
CASSDGFNQPQHF
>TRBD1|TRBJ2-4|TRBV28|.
TGTGCCAGCAGCGTAACAGGGGGCCAGGCCAAAAACATTCAGTACTTC
CASSVTGGQAKNIQYF
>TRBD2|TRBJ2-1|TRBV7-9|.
TGTGCCAGCAGCCCGACTAGCGGGAGGAATGAGCAGTTCTTC
CASSPTSGRNEQFF
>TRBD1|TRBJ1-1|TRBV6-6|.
TGTGCCAGCAGTCCCTACTCAGGGGGCACTGAAGCTTTCTTT
CASSPYSGGTEAFF
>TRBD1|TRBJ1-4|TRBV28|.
TGTGCCAGCAGTTCCGGGACAGGGTTTCGAGGTGAAAAACTGTTTTTT
CASSSGTGFRGEKLFF
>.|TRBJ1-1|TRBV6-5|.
TGTGCCAGCAGTTACTTACAGGGTTCGGGCACTGAAGCTTTCTTT
CASSYLQGSGTEAFF
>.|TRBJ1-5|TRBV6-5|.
TGTGCCAGCAACCAACGCGGGGTCGGGAAGCCCCAGCATTTT
CASNQRGVGKPQHF
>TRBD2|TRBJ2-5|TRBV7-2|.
TGTGCCAGCAGCTTAAGAAAGGCGAACGGGAGGGTCGAGACCCAGTACTTC
CASSLRKANGRVETQYF
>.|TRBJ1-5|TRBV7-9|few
TGTGCCAGCAGCGGAGGGGGGGGGACGAGCAATCAGCCCCAGCATTTT
CASSGGGGTSNQPQHF
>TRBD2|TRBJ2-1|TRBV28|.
TGTGCCAGCACTTCTTGGTTTGGAGCGGGAGAGGAAAGTGAGCAGTTCTTC
CASTSWFGAGEESEQFF
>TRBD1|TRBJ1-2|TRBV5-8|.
TGTGCCAGCAGCTCAGACAGGGGGCCGAACTATGGCTACACCTTC
CASSSDRGPNYGYTF
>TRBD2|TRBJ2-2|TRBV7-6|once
TGTGCCAGCAGCTTAGCAGCGGGACTGAACACCGGGGAGCTGTTTTTT
CASSLAAGLNTGELFF
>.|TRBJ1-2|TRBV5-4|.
TGTGCCAGCAGCTTGGACAGCCGGTATGGCTACACCTTC
CASSLDSRYGYTF
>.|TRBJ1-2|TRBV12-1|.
TGTGCCAGCAGCTTAAGGGGAGGGGTCCAGAGACTCAACTATGGCTACACCTTC
CASSLRGGVQRLNYGYTF
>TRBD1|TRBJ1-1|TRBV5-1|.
TGCGCCAGCAGCCCGGACGGAGGGGGCACTCAGGAAGCTTTCTTT
CASSPDGGGTQEAFF
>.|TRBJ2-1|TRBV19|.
TGTGCCAGTATGGGAGTGCGGGGTAGCTCCTACAATGAGCAGTTCTTC
CASMGVRGSSYNEQFF
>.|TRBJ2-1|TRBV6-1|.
TGTGCCAGACGAAACAGCTACAATGAGCAGTTCTTC
CARRNSYNEQFF
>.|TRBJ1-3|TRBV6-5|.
TGTGCCAGCAGGGGGCTTGGGGGAAACACCATATATTTT
CASRGLGGNTIYF
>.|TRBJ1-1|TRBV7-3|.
TGTGCCAGCAGCCCCTCCCCCCAGGGGAAAGAGGCTTTCTTT
CASSPSPQGKEAFF
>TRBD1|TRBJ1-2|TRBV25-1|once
TGTGCCAGCAGTGGGACAGGGAACTATGGCTACACCTTC
CASSGTGNYGYTF
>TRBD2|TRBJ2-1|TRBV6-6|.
TGTGCCAGCAGCCCCGGGGGGGAGCAGTTCTTC
CASSPGGEQFF
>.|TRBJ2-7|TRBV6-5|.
TGTGCCAGCAGCTCAGGGACTTCCTACGAGCAGTACTTC
CASSSGTSYEQYF
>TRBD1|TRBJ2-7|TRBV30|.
TGTGCCTGGAAAAACCGGGACAGGCCACAGCAGTACTTC
CAWKNRDRPQQYF
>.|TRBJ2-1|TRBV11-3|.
TGTGCCAGCAGCTTAGGGGGTCTACAGGTCTCCTACAATGAGCAGTTCTTC
CASSLGGLQVSYNEQFF
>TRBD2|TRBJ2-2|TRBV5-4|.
TGTGCCAGCAGCTGGCGGGGGGGCCCCAGAACCGGGGAGCTGTTTTTT
CASSWRGGPRTGELFF
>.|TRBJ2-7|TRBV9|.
TGTGCCAGCAGTAATAATCCCTTTGCAGGGGCCTACGAGCAGTACTTC
CASSNNPFAGAYEQYF
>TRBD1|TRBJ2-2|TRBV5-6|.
TGTGCCAGCAGCCCGCGGACAGGGAACACCGGGGAGCTGTTTTTT
CASSPRTGNTGELFF
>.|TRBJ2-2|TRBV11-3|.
TGTGCCAGCAGCTCGCCGGGGGAACACACCGGGGAGCTGTTTTTT
CASSSPGEHTGELFF
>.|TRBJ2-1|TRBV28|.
TGTGCCAGCAGTTTTGAACATAGGGGCGGGCAGTTCTTC
CASSFEHRGGQFF
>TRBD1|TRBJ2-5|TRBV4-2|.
TGTGCCAGCAGCCGGCAGTGGACAGGGAAGGAGACCCAGTACTTC
CASSRQWTGKETQYF
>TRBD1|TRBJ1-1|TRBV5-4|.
TGTGCCAGCAGCTTGGTCGGGACAGGGACGGGGAACACTGAAGCTTTCTTT
CASSLVGTGTGNTEAFF
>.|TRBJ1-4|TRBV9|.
TGTGCCAGCAGCCCGCGCTCCGGGGGGGAGATAGAGGAAAAACTGTTTTTT
CASSPRSGGEIEEKLFF
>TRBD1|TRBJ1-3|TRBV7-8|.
TGTGCCAGCAGCTACGGGACAGCCGGGGACACCATATATTTT
CASSYGTAGDTIYF
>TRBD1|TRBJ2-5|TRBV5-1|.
TGCGCCAGCAGCTTGGCCGAGGGACAGGGGAGAGAGACCCAGTACTTC
CASSLAEGQGRETQYF
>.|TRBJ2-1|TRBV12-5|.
TGTGCTAGTGGTTTGGTAAAGAAAGGTGTGGGGGAGGCTTACAATGAGCAGTTCTTC
CASGLVKKGVGEAYNEQFF
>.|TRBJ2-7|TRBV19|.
TGTGCCAGTAGCCCGACAGCGAGCTCCTACGAGCAGTACTTC
CASSPTASSYEQYF
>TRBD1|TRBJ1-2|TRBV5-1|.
TGCGCCAGCAGAGGACAGGGGCCGGGGGGCTACACCTTC
CASRGQGPGGYTF
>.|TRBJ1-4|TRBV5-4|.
TGTGCCAGCAGCTTGGGAGGACAGACTAATGAAAAACTGTTTTTT
CASSLGGQTNEKLFF
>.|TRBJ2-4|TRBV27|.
TGTGCCAGCAGCCCCCCCGGTAAAAACATTCAGTACTTC
CASSPPGKNIQYF
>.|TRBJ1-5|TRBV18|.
TGTGCCAGCTCACCTGACGGGAGCAATCAGCCCCAGCATTTT
CASSPDGSNQPQHF
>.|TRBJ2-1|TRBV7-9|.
TGTGCCAGCAGATTGGGACTGCACAATGAGCAGTTCTTC
CASRLGLHNEQFF